These 23 T cell receptor beta chains were all obtained from the same sample, sequenced in a study of T cell responses to AZD1222 COVID-19 vaccine. The table came from immunoSEQ multiplex PCR; TCRdb's copy has only in-frame clones and leaves some out. In the table there are about 140,000 clones, roughly 91% of which are singletons. The sequencing used peripheral blood, collected 28 days after the second AZD1222 dose. These receptors were collected from an adult who received the AZD1222 COVID-19 vaccine.

The V call is TRBV6-6, the J call TRBJ2-7; 7 bases are shared with TRBD2. The CDR3 length is 15 residues. Trimming cost V 7 bases and J 4 bases; bases outside gene matches: 13. Germline CDR1 is MNHNY and CDR2 is SVGAGI (reference sequence). The CDR3 DNA sequence: TGTGCCAGCATACATACCGGGACTACCTTATACGAGCAGTACTTC. This translates into CASIHTGTTLYEQYF.

The J gene is TRBJ1-5, the V gene TRBV28; D unresolved. Trimming stripped 6 bases from V and 6 bases from J, with 18 bases between. The CDR3 runs to 15 residues. CDR1 is MDHEN, CDR2 SYDVKM, per germline. The DNA of the CDR3 is TGTGCCAGCAGCCATCGAACGTATAGCGGTCAGCCCCAGCATTTT. Protein product: CASSHRTYSGQPQHF.

The V gene is TRBV28, the J gene TRBJ2-3; the D gene is possibly TRBD2 (5 bases). The CDR3 is 14 amino acids. From germline, CDR1 is MDHEN and CDR2 SYDVKM. The V end was cut by 8 bases, the J end by 2 bases, with 14 bases between. The DNA of the CDR3 is TGTGCCAGCGGTGGGCCCGGACTCACAGATACGCAGTATTTT. Translation gives CASGGPGLTDTQYF.

The chain recombines TRBV7-6 with TRBJ2-2; 8 nucleotides line up with TRBD1. From germline, CDR1 is SGHVS and CDR2 FNYEAQ. The CDR3 runs 15 residues. V lost 5 bases to trimming and J lost 4 bases; unmatched junction nucleotides: 6. CDR3 sequence (DNA): TGTGCCAGCAGCCCAGGACAGGGAGGCACCGGGGAGCTGTTTTTT. The encoded protein is CASSPGQGGTGELFF. Filled out from reference TRBV7-6 and TRBJ2-2, the complete variable domain reads GAGVSQSPRYKVTKRGQDVALRCDPISGHVSLYWYRQALGQGPEFLTYFNYEAQQDKSGLPNDRFSAERPEGSISTLTIQRTEQRDSAMYRCASSPGQGGTGELFFGEGSRLTVL.

The chain joins TRBV12-3 or TRBV12-4 to TRBJ2-5, with D possibly being TRBD2 (5 bases). V dropped 3 bases and J dropped 5 bases, with 10 bases sitting between them. The CDR3 sequence is 13 residues long. The CDR3 DNA is TGTGCCAGCAGTTTTAGAGGGTTGGAGACCCAGTACTTC. Encoded protein: CASSFRGLETQYF.

This chain uses TRBV11-2 with TRBJ2-3; no clear D. With 1 base removed from V and 6 bases from J, the gap between germline ends came to 14 bases. The CDR3 loop spans 15 amino acids. In germline, CDR1 is SGHAT, CDR2 FQNNGV. For the CDR3, the DNA is TGTGCCAGCAGCTTAGTAAGCCCGGACCGTGATACGCAGTATTTT. Its translation is CASSLVSPDRDTQYF.

This sequence joins TRBV7-2 and TRBJ2-1; TRBD2 aligns across 8 bases. With 5 bases clipped from V and 10 bases from J, the junction kept 4 bases outside the gene matches. Looked up from germline, CDR1 is SGHTA and CDR2 is FQGNSA. The CDR3 runs 12 residues. CDR3 coding DNA: TGTGCCAGCAGCCGAGCGGGAGTGGAGCAGTTCTTC. It translates to CASSRAGVEQFF.

The chain has TRBV5-5 and TRBJ1-2, with 7 bases lining up with TRBD1. Germline CDR1 is SGHKS and CDR2 is YYEKEE (reference sequence). The CDR3 is 17 amino acids. V was clipped by 5 bases and J by 4 bases; unmatched bases: 17. DNA of the CDR3: TGTGCCAGCAGTCCCCGGGGGGTTGCAGGGACAGTCTATGGCTACACCTTC. Translating it yields CASSPRGVAGTVYGYTF.

This clone showed up just once. The chain joins TRBV7-2 to TRBJ2-1; the match to TRBD1 covers 10 bases. V was clipped by 6 bases and J by 1 base; unmatched bases: 3. This CDR3 is 15 amino acids long. Per germline, CDR1 SGHTA and CDR2 FQGNSA. CDR3 nucleotides: TGTGCCAGCAGGCTGGGACAGGGGTCCTACAATGAGCAGTTCTTC. Translation gives CASRLGQGSYNEQFF. Complete variable domain (other parts from reference TRBV7-2 and TRBJ2-1): GAGVSQSPSNKVTEKGKDVELRCDPISGHTALYWYRQSLGQGLEFLIYFQGNSAPDKSGLPSDRFSAERTGGSVSTLTIQRTQQEDSAVYLCASRLGQGSYNEQFFGPGTRLTVL.

V gene TRBV28 combines with J gene TRBJ1-5; tentatively, D is TRBD1 (5 bases). The V end lost 3 bases, the J end lost 2 bases, and 14 bases lay between the germline ends. CDR3 length: 16 residues. The V gene's germline CDR1 is MDHEN and CDR2 SYDVKM. CDR3 sequence (DNA): TGTGCCAGCAGTTTTCGTACACCGGGGGGCAATCAGCCCCAGCATTTT. It translates to CASSFRTPGGNQPQHF.

This CDR3 is CACGEGNQPQHF. The CDR3 DNA reads as TGTGCCTGCGGGGAGGGCAATCAGCCCCAGCATTTT. V gene TRBV6-5 combines with J gene TRBJ1-5; D is ambiguous. Trimming pared 11 bases from V and 2 bases from J, leaving 10 bases between. Germline lookup yields CDR1 MNHEY and CDR2 SVGAGI. CDR3 length equals 12 residues.

V and J are TRBV11-2 and TRBJ1-2; TRBD1 matches at 10 bases. V trimming: 5 bases; J trimming: 0 bases; junction bases outside the gene matches: 6. Germline-derived CDR1 and CDR2 are SGHAT and FQNNGV. The CDR3 has 16 amino acids. For the CDR3, the DNA is TGTGCCAGCAGCATACGACAGGGGGCCCCTAACTATGGCTACACCTTC. Translation gives CASSIRQGAPNYGYTF.

This clone has only one observation. The chain links TRBV7-9 to TRBJ1-3, with TRBD1 matching 7 bases. The CDR3 has 15 residues. Per the germline V gene, CDR1 is SEHNR and CDR2 is FQNEAQ (reference sequence). J gave up 5 bases and V 6 bases, and 10 bases lay outside the gene matches. This CDR3 is CASRPTGLGRNTIYF. Written as DNA, the CDR3 is TGTGCCAGCAGACCGACAGGGCTCGGAAGAAACACCATATATTTT.

In its sample, this clone was seen once. The gene calls are TRBV6-1 and TRBJ2-1; D is perhaps TRBD2 (6 bases). Between the trimmed V and J ends, which lost 3 bases and 7 bases, there was a span of 13 bases. CDR3 length: 14 residues. CDR1 is MNHNS, CDR2 SASEGT, per germline. The chain's CDR3 is CASSDGGMGNEQFF. Here the CDR3 DNA reads TGTGCCAGCAGTGACGGCGGGATGGGGAATGAGCAGTTCTTC.

This sequence joins TRBV27 and TRBJ1-3; D unresolved. V was clipped by 6 bases and J by 5 bases, with 11 bases between them. The germline V gene has CDR1 MNHEY and CDR2 SMNVEV (reference sequence). This CDR3 region has 13 residues. CDR3 in amino acids: CASRDTARNTIYF. CDR3 nucleotides: TGTGCCAGCAGGGATACAGCACGAAACACCATATATTTT.

The J gene is TRBJ1-5, the V gene TRBV27, with TRBD1 matching over 7 bases. The germline V gene encodes CDR1 MNHEY and CDR2 SMNVEV (reference sequence). The CDR3 is made up of 14 amino acids. V lost 2 bases to trimming and J lost 7 bases; unmatched junction nucleotides: 5. The DNA for the CDR3 is TGTGCCAGCAGTTTAGACAGGGCGCGGCAGCCCCAGCATTTT. As protein: CASSLDRARQPQHF.

The V call is TRBV7-6, the J call TRBJ2-2; 8 bases are shared with TRBD2. This CDR3 region has 15 residues. The junction had 5 bases not matched to a gene; V was cut back by 5 bases and J by 3 bases. The germline gives CDR1 SGHVS, CDR2 FNYEAQ. The CDR3 spells CASSPAGGDTGELFF. CDR3 DNA sequence: TGTGCCAGCAGCCCTGCCGGGGGGGACACCGGGGAGCTGTTTTTT.

This sequence joins TRBV28 and TRBJ2-7; 9 bases line up with TRBD2. There are 13 residues in the CDR3. V dropped 7 bases and J dropped 8; count of bases not matched to a gene: 9. The germline gives CDR1 MDHEN, CDR2 SYDVKM. CDR3 sequence (DNA): TGTGCCAGCACGTCTAGCGGGACGCCTCAGCAGTACTTC. Amino acids: CASTSSGTPQQYF.

The gene calls are TRBV5-4 and TRBJ2-7; unclear D gene. Looked up from germline, CDR1 is SGHNT and CDR2 is YYREEE (reference sequence). The CDR3 loop spans 11 amino acids. The V end lost 3 bases, the J end lost 2 bases, and 3 bases lay between the germline ends. CDR3 bases: TGTGCCAGCAGCTCTACCTACGAGCAGTACTTC. Its protein is CASSSTYEQYF.

V usage is TRBV2 and J usage is TRBJ2-7; no definite D call. Looked up from germline, CDR1 is SNHLY and CDR2 is FYNNEI. The V gene lost 7 bases and the J gene lost 2 bases, with 9 bases spanning the gap. The CDR3 length is 12 residues. In DNA, the CDR3 is TGTGCCAGCACCTACATACCCTACGAGCAGTACTTC. Protein product: CASTYIPYEQYF.

The genes are TRBV18 and TRBJ1-4; maybe TRBD1 (6 bases). CDR1 and CDR2 (germline): KGHSH, LQKENI. The ends were cut back, 3 bases at V and 1 base at J, with 6 bases in the middle. The CDR3 spans 14 residues. For the CDR3, the DNA is TGTGCCAGCTCACCCAGGGGAACTAATGAAAAACTGTTTTTT. It encodes CASSPRGTNEKLFF. Full variable domain (outside the CDR3, taken from reference TRBV18 and TRBJ1-4): NAGVMQNPRHLVRRRGQEARLRCSPMKGHSHVYWYRQLPEEGLKFMVYLQKENIIDESGMPKERFSAEFPKEGPSILRIQQVVRGDSAAYFCASSPRGTNEKLFFGSGTQLSVL.

The chain links TRBV7-6 to TRBJ2-5; TRBD2 aligns across 9 bases. With V trimmed by 5 bases and J by 7 bases, 14 bases remained unmatched. CDR1 and CDR2 from the germline V gene are SGHVS and FNYEAQ. The CDR3 covers 16 residues. The CDR3 reads CASSLGTSSSPGTQYF. CDR3 in DNA: TGTGCCAGCAGCCTAGGGACTAGCTCAAGCCCTGGGACCCAGTACTTC.

The genes are TRBV24-1 and TRBJ2-7, with 7 bases that match TRBD1. Germline V gene lookup returns CDR1 KGHDR and CDR2 SFDVKD. The ends lost 4 bases at V and 6 bases at J; junction bases unmatched: 11. This CDR3 has 15 residues. In DNA, the CDR3 is TGTGCCACCAGTGACCACACGACAGGGAGTTTCGAGCAGTACTTC. This encodes CATSDHTTGSFEQYF.